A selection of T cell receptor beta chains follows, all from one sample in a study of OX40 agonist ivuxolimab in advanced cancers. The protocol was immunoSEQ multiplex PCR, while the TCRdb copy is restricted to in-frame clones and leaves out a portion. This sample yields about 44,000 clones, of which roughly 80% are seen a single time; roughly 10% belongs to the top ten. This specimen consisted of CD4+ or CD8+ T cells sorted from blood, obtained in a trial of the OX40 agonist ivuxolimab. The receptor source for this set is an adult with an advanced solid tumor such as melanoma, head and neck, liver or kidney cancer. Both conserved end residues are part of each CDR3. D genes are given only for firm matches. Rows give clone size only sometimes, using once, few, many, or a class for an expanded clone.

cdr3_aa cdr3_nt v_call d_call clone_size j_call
CASSLVGGGHQPQHF TGTGCCAGCAGCTTAGTTGGGGGGGGGCATCAGCCCCAGCATTTT TRBV7-2 . once TRBJ1-5
CASSESWSLNTGELFF TGCGCCAGCAGTGAGTCATGGAGCCTTAACACCGGGGAGCTGTTTTTT TRBV10-1 . . TRBJ2-2
CASSPIQGYEQYF TGTGCCAGCTCACCAATACAGGGTTACGAGCAGTACTTC TRBV18 . . TRBJ2-7
CASSSTYEQYF TGTGCCAGCAGCTCAACCTACGAGCAGTACTTC TRBV7-2 . . TRBJ2-7
CASSERTGNTEAFF TGCGCCAGCAGTGAGCGGACAGGAAACACTGAAGCTTTCTTT TRBV10-2 TRBD1 . TRBJ1-1
CASSPWQVFNQPQHF TGTGCCAGCAGCCCGTGGCAGGTTTTCAATCAGCCCCAGCATTTT TRBV16 . . TRBJ1-5
CSVPPDSAYNEQFF TGCAGCGTCCCCCCGGACAGTGCCTACAATGAGCAGTTCTTC TRBV29-1 . . TRBJ2-1
CAWSAGTSGTYEQYF TGTGCCTGGAGTGCTGGGACTAGCGGTACCTACGAGCAGTACTTC TRBV30 TRBD2 . TRBJ2-7
CASSKGGRGWKNIQYF TGTGCCAGCAGCAAAGGGGGCAGGGGGTGGAAAAACATTCAGTACTTC TRBV21-1 . . TRBJ2-4
CASSRDSYYGYTF TGTGCCAGTAGCCGGGACAGCTACTATGGCTACACCTTC TRBV19 TRBD1 . TRBJ1-2
CASSLLGGGDYGYTF TGTGCCAGCAGTTTATTGGGAGGGGGTGACTATGGCTACACCTTC TRBV28 . . TRBJ1-2
CAWSAGTAHSPLHF TGTGCCTGGAGCGCAGGGACAGCCCATTCACCCCTCCACTTT TRBV30 TRBD1 . TRBJ1-6
CASSLTPPTASEQYF TGTGCCAGCAGCTTGACCCCGCCAACAGCCTCGGAGCAGTACTTC TRBV7-9 . . TRBJ2-7
CASSQDRGLEAFF TGCGCCAGCAGCCAAGACAGGGGCCTTGAAGCTTTCTTT TRBV4-1 . few TRBJ1-1
CASSNPPSSYEQYF TGTGCCAGCAGTAACCCCCCCTCCTCCTACGAGCAGTACTTC TRBV6-5 . . TRBJ2-7
CASSQHSNQPQHF TGTGCCAGCAGCCAACATAGCAATCAGCCCCAGCATTTT TRBV14 . . TRBJ1-5
CASRGLAAGSEQFF TGTGCCAGCAGGGGACTAGCGGCGGGCAGTGAGCAGTTCTTC TRBV6-1 TRBD2 . TRBJ2-1
CASSLGFPLAGELFF TGTGCCAGCAGCTTAGGGTTCCCCTTAGCCGGGGAGCTGTTTTTT TRBV11-2 . . TRBJ2-2
CASSIAASGSYNEQFF TGTGCCAGTAGTATAGCGGCTAGCGGGAGTTACAATGAGCAGTTCTTC TRBV19 TRBD2 . TRBJ2-1
CASRMDRGRVEAFF TGTGCCAGTAGAATGGACAGGGGGCGCGTTGAAGCTTTCTTT TRBV19 TRBD1 once TRBJ1-1
CASSPWQGHQPQHF TGTGCCAGCAGTCCCTGGCAGGGGCATCAGCCCCAGCATTTT TRBV6-6 . . TRBJ1-5
CSARGAVNSPLHF TGCAGCGCCCGGGGGGCAGTTAATTCACCCCTCCACTTT TRBV29-1 . . TRBJ1-6
CASSASGTSGDTQYF TGTGCCAGCAGCGCATCCGGGACTAGCGGGGATACGCAGTATTTT TRBV9 TRBD2 . TRBJ2-3
CASRHRDTDSPLHF TGTGCCAGCAGACACCGGGACACTGATTCACCCCTCCACTTT TRBV28 . . TRBJ1-6
CASSSPGGGALRGQYF TGTGCCAGCAGCTCACCCGGGGGGGGAGCCTTACGAGGACAGTACTTC TRBV7-2 TRBD2 . TRBJ2-7
CASSGWRGQSSGNTIYF TGCGCCAGCAGTGGGTGGAGGGGCCAGAGCTCTGGAAACACCATATATTTT TRBV10-1 . . TRBJ1-3
CASSWGGAYEQYF TGTGCCAGCAGCTGGGGAGGGGCCTACGAGCAGTACTTC TRBV7-6 TRBD2 . TRBJ2-7
CASSLPGQGRVNEQFF TGCGCCAGCAGCCTGCCGGGACAGGGAAGAGTCAATGAGCAGTTCTTC TRBV5-1 TRBD1 once TRBJ2-1
CASSPPGLNTEAFF TGTGCCAGCTCACCACCGGGGCTGAACACTGAAGCTTTCTTT TRBV18 . . TRBJ1-1
CSVSGGRNTEAFF TGCAGCGTTTCGGGGGGCAGGAACACTGAAGCTTTCTTT TRBV29-1 . . TRBJ1-1
CASSVSGRVSNIQYF TGTGCCAGCAGCGTCTCAGGGAGGGTTAGCAACATTCAGTACTTC TRBV9 TRBD2 . TRBJ2-4